This T cell receptor beta chain originates from a study of long-term antiretroviral therapy in people with HIV. The authors ran the immunoSEQ assay, v3.0, at survey level. Libraries were prepared by immunoSEQ multiplex PCR; TCRdb keeps only in-frame clonotypes and omits some of them. Found here are about 11,000 clones, approximately 76% of them singletons; the top ten hold 15% to 20%. Per individual, the PBMC samples numbered at least one pre-ART and at least two post-ART. This sequence originates from a man under 40 with HIV. Here the sequenced sample was unsorted PBMCs, taken at the start of antiretroviral therapy, before treatment.

The DNA for the CDR3 is TGTGCCAGCAGCTTAGACACGAACACCGGGGAGCTGTTTTTT. It translates to CASSLDTNTGELFF. The rearrangement joins TRBV7-9 to TRBJ2-2, with D hard to call. Germline V gene sequence: CDR1 SEHNR, CDR2 FQNEAQ (reference sequence). V was trimmed by 1 base and J by 0 bases, leaving 3 bases between them. The CDR3 consists of 14 residues.